The present T cell receptor beta chain was sequenced within a study of T cell repertoires and Cas9 in healthy adults. For the study at large: SpCas9-reactive CD4 and CD8 T cells were characterized for potency, cytotoxicity and lineage.

The CDR3 covers 15 residues. The germline V and J ends were trimmed by 5 bases and 3 bases, with 16 bases remaining between them. Germline-derived CDR1 and CDR2 are SGHTA and FQGTGA. Details on this clone: Its antigen is not identified.

Study results and caveats: Reportedly, SpCas9-reactive effector T cell proliferation and function were mitigated by SpCas9-reactive Tregs in vitro.

The protocol was immunoSEQ multiplex PCR, while the TCRdb copy is restricted to in-frame clones and leaves out a portion. The sample consists of fewer than 25,000 clones, roughly nine tenths of them appearing once. The sample taken for sequencing was CD4+ effector T cells (CD127+, CD25-, CD137-, CD154-) from PBMCs; culture status not recorded. This TCR was sampled from a human donor in good health. The chain carries TRBV7-3 and TRBJ1-2; a weak D match, TRBD1 (5 bases). The CDR3 loop is CASSPGRGRDYGYTF. Written as DNA, the CDR3 is TGTGCCAGCAGCCCGGGGAGGGGTCGTGACTATGGCTACACCTTC.